This entry lists 16 T cell receptor beta chains sequenced from one sample in a study of cytomegalovirus exposure and HLA in healthy donors. The PCR used 60 Vbeta and 13 Jbeta primers. Sequencing was performed with immunoSEQ multiplex PCR; in TCRdb, only in-frame clones are kept and a portion is missing. This sample has more than 150,000 clones, with approximately 88% found just once. The sequenced material came from PBMCs. The receptors originated from a boy between 10 and 17 years old in good health and CMV-seronegative.

This clone was seen a handful of times. The chain recombines TRBV27 with TRBJ2-7; D is uncertain. Deletions cut 0 bases from V and 7 bases from J, with 10 bases between. From germline, CDR1 is MNHEY and CDR2 SMNVEV (reference sequence). The CDR3 length is 13 residues. The CDR3 is CASSLSRLQEQYF. The CDR3 DNA follows: TGTGCCAGCAGTTTATCTAGGCTACAGGAGCAGTACTTC.

This chain connects TRBV5-4 to TRBJ2-1, with 9 nucleotides matching TRBD1. Unmatched junction bases numbered 4, after V lost 4 bases and J lost 2 bases. The CDR3 has 15 amino acids. Germline V gene data show CDR1 as SGHNT and CDR2 as YYREEE (reference sequence). The CDR3 region has the DNA TGTGCCAGCAGCCGGACAGGGGCCGCCTACAATGAGCAGTTCTTC. This codes for CASSRTGAAYNEQFF. The full variable domain, with the rest looked up from reference TRBV5-4 and TRBJ2-1, is ETGVTQSPTHLIKTRGQQVTLRCSSQSGHNTVSWYQQALGQGPQFIFQYYREEENGRGNFPPRFSGLQFPNYSSELNVNALELDDSALYLCASSRTGAAYNEQFFGPGTRLTVL.

The chain couples TRBV25-1 to TRBJ2-1, with D hard to call. Trimming stripped 6 bases from V and 4 bases from J, with 7 bases between. CDR1 is MGHDK, CDR2 SYGVNS, per germline. The CDR3 is 12 residues long. The chain's CDR3 is CASSHRYNEQFF. In DNA, the CDR3 is TGTGCCAGCAGCCATAGATACAATGAGCAGTTCTTC.

The rearrangement joins TRBV6-6 to TRBJ1-5; D remains ambiguous. Trimming shortened V by 6 bases and J by 4 bases, and 10 bases separated the two germline ends. Germline assignment: CDR1 MNHNY and CDR2 SVGAGI (reference sequence). The CDR3 runs to 13 residues. This chain's CDR3 is CASRAGSNQPQHF. The CDR3 bases are TGTGCCAGCAGGGCAGGTTCAAATCAGCCCCAGCATTTT.

This sequence joins TRBV4-1 and TRBJ2-7; TRBD2 is a possible D gene (6 bases). The CDR3 has 19 amino acids. Germline lookup yields CDR1 MGHRA and CDR2 YSYEKL. Between the trimmed V and J ends, which lost 1 base and 0 bases, there was a span of 22 bases. CDR3 loop: CASSQVLGFGGTHSYEQYF. CDR3 DNA: TGCGCCAGCAGCCAAGTCCTAGGGTTTGGAGGGACCCACTCCTACGAGCAGTACTTC.

V and J are TRBV13 and TRBJ1-2; D is unclear. Trimming took 5 bases from V and 5 from J, leaving 9 bases between them. The germline CDR1 and CDR2 sequences are PRHDT and FYEKMQ (reference sequence). CDR3 size: 12 residues. The chain's CDR3 is CASSREVYGYTF. The CDR3 DNA sequence: TGTGCCAGCAGCCGAGAGGTGTATGGCTACACCTTC.

The rearrangement joins TRBV2 to TRBJ2-3; D is unresolved. Germline-derived CDR1 and CDR2 are SNHLY and FYNNEI. The CDR3 loop spans 16 amino acids. V was cut by 2 bases and J by 0 bases, with 12 bases left in between. The CDR3 reads CASSERVVASTDTQYF. The CDR3 DNA sequence: TGTGCCAGCAGTGAACGCGTTGTAGCTAGCACAGATACGCAGTATTTT.

This rearrangement joins TRBV9 to TRBJ1-1, with 7 bases identical to TRBD1. Germline trimming cut 5 bases from V and 11 bases from J; bases unmatched to any gene: 9. The germline CDR1 and CDR2 sequences are SGDLS and YYNGEE. There are 12 residues in the CDR3. CDR3 sequence reads: CASSGTGDGAFF. CDR3 coding DNA: TGTGCCAGCAGTGGAACAGGGGACGGGGCTTTCTTT. The entire variable domain, with the rest obtained from reference TRBV9 and TRBJ1-1, is as follows: DSGVTQTPKHLITATGQRVTLRCSPRSGDLSVYWYQQSLDQGLQFLIQYYNGEERAKGNILERFSAQQFPDLHSELNLSSLELGDSALYFCASSGTGDGAFFGQGTRLTVV.

The chain links TRBV7-2 to TRBJ1-5; TRBD1 aligns across 7 bases. V was pared by 6 bases and J by 6 bases, with 5 bases of the junction left unmatched. Germline assignment: CDR1 SGHTA and CDR2 FQGNSA. CDR3 size: 13 residues. The CDR3: CASSYDRVQPQHF. The CDR3 coding sequence is TGTGCCAGCAGTTACGACAGGGTTCAGCCCCAGCATTTT.

The chain joins TRBV11-2 to TRBJ2-4; the match to TRBD2 covers 14 bases. CDR1 SGHAT and CDR2 FQNNGV come from the germline V gene. The length of the CDR3 is 17 residues. Trimming cost V 5 bases and J 3 bases; bases outside gene matches: 6. Written as DNA, the CDR3 is TGTGCCAGCAGCCTAGGGGGACTAGCGGGAGTCAAAAACATTCAGTACTTC. Translated, it gives CASSLGGLAGVKNIQYF.

CDR3 in DNA: TGTGCCAGCAGCGTGGGCACTAGGGAGACCCAGTACTTC. The encoded protein is CASSVGTRETQYF. V and J are TRBV5-4 and TRBJ2-5, with a weak D call TRBD2 (5 bases). Trimming left V 4 bases short and J 5 bases short, with 12 bases between. The CDR3 runs 13 residues. Germline CDR1 SGHNT, CDR2 YYREEE (reference sequence).

This chain links TRBV12-2 with TRBJ1-2. TRBV12-2 is a documented pseudogene. The CDR3 covers 11 residues. The CDR3: CASRPYDGYTF. The CDR3 DNA reads TGTGCAAGTCGCCCCTACGATGGCTACACCTTC.

This sequence joins TRBV10-3 and TRBJ2-7, with 14 bases lining up with TRBD2. Germline V lookup: CDR1 ENHRY, CDR2 SYGVKD. There are 14 residues in the CDR3. Unmatched junction bases numbered 8, after V lost 11 bases and J lost 5 bases. The CDR3, as DNA: TGTGCCGTAAGGCCGGGACTAGCGGGGGACGAGCAGTACTTC. This sequence encodes CAVRPGLAGDEQYF.

J is TRBJ2-1 and V is TRBV2; TRBD2 matches 13 bases. Germline V gives CDR1 SNHLY, CDR2 FYNNEI. This CDR3 has 14 residues. Trimming took 7 bases from V and 7 from J; bases not matched to a gene: 4. Here the CDR3 reads CASTGLAGKNEQFF. The CDR3 DNA follows: TGTGCCAGCACGGGACTAGCGGGAAAAAATGAGCAGTTCTTC.

This clone has a single count. The rearrangement uses TRBV6-5 and TRBJ2-1; 11 positions match TRBD1. The CDR3 has 14 residues. Germline loops: CDR1 MNHEY, CDR2 SVGAGI. Trimming took 3 bases from V and 7 from J; bases not matched to a gene: 2. The DNA of the CDR3 is TGTGCCAGCAGTTATGGACAGGGGGCGAATGAGCAGTTCTTC. Its protein is CASSYGQGANEQFF.

This CDR3 is CASSFSSASGRANVYEQYF. In DNA, the CDR3 is TGCGCCAGCAGCTTTTCGTCGGCTAGCGGGAGGGCCAATGTCTACGAGCAGTACTTC. This rearrangement joins TRBV5-1 to TRBJ2-7; 12 bases fit TRBD2. CDR3 length: 19 residues. Trimming took 2 bases from V and 3 from J; bases not matched to a gene: 15. Germline CDR1 and CDR2: SGHRS and YFSETQ.